This T cell receptor (beta chain) came from a study of CD8+CD57+ T cells in acquired aplastic anemia. Study summary: Average DNA yield from sorted CD4+ and CD8+ cells was about 2.9 ug. General study findings and limits: The same twenty-nine CD8+ CDR3 sequences occurred in patients and in controls.

The CDR3 length is 16 residues. The trim removed 2 bases at V and 2 bases at J, leaving 9 bases unmatched. The germline CDR1 and CDR2 sequences are PRHDT and FYEKMQ (reference sequence). Using genomic DNA as the template, TCR beta VDJ and CDR3 profiling was carried out. Each CDR3 protein is one row after TCRdb ran MiXCR on the reads. The sample carries 120,000 or so distinct CDR3 sequences, 55% to 70% recorded once. For sequencing, patients were chosen who had shown expansion of CD8+CD57+ cells by flow cytometry. Severe acquired aplastic anemia was present in all patients. Receipt of therapy had not occurred in any patient by the time of blood sampling. Concerning this clonotype: Its antigen is unknown.

The chain couples TRBV13 to TRBJ2-7; TRBD2 agrees at 7 bases. The specimen sequenced was sorted CD4+, CD8+, or CD8+CD57+ T cells (not recorded which) from PBMCs. The receptor was isolated from a human donor with aplastic anemia. CDR3 protein: CASSLRGRGFPYEQYF. The CDR3 DNA follows: TGTGCCAGCAGCTTACGAGGGAGGGGATTTCCCTACGAGCAGTACTTC.